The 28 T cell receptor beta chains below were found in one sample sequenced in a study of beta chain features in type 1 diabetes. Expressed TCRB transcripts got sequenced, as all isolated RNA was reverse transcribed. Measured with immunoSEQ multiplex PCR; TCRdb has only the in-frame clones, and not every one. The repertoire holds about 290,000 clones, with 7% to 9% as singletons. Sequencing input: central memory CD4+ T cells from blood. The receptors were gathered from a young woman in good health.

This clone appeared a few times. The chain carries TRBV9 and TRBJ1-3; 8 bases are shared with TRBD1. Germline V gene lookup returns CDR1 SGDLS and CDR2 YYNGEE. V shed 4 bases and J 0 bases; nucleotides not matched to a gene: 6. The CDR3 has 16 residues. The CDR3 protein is CASSFGTGLSGNTIYF. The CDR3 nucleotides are TGTGCCAGCAGCTTCGGGACAGGCCTCTCTGGAAACACCATATATTTT.

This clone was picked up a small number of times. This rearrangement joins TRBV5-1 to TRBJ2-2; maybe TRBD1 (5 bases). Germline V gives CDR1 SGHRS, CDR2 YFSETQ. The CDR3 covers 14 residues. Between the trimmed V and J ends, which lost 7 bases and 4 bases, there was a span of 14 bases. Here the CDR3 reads CASQAGSTTGELFF. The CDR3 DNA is TGCGCCAGCCAAGCAGGGTCTACCACCGGGGAGCTGTTTTTT.

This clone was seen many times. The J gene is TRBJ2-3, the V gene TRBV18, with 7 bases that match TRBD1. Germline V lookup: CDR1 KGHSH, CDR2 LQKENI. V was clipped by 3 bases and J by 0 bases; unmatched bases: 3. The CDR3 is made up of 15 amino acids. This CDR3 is CASSPSGQSTDTQYF. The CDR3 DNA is TGTGCCAGCTCACCTTCGGGACAGAGCACAGATACGCAGTATTTT.

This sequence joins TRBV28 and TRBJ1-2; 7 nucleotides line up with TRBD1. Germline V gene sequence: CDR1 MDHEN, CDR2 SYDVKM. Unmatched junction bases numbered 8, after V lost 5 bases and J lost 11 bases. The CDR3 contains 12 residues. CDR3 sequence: CASSLPRDSYTF. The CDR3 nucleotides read TGTGCCAGCAGTCTCCCGAGGGACAGTTACACCTTC.

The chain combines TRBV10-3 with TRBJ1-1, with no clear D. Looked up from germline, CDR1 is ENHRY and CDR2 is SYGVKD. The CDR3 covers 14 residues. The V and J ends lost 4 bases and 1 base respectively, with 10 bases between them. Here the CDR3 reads CAISGSVENTEAFF. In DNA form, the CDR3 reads TGTGCCATCAGTGGATCGGTAGAGAACACTGAAGCTTTCTTT.

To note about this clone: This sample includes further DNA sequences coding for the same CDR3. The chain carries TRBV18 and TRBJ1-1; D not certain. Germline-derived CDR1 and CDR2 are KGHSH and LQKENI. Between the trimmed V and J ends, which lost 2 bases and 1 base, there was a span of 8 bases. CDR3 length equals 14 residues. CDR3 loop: CASSPITRNTEAFF. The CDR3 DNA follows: TGTGCCAGCTCACCAATAACGAGGAACACTGAAGCTTTCTTT.

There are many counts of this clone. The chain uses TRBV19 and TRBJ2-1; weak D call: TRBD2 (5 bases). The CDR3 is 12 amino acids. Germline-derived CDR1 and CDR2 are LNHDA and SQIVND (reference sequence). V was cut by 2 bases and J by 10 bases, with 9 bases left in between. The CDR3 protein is CASSIYGGEQFF. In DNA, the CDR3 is TGTGCCAGTAGTATATATGGCGGGGAGCAGTTCTTC.

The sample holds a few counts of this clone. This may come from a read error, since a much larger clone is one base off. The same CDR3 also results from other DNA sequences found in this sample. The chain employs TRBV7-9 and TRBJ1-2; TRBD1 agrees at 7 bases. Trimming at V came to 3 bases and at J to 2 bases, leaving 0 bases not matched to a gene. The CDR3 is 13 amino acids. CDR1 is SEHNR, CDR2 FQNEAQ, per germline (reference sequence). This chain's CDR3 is CASSLGQNYGYTF. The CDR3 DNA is TGTGCCAGCAGCTTGGGACAGAACTATGGCTACACCTTC.

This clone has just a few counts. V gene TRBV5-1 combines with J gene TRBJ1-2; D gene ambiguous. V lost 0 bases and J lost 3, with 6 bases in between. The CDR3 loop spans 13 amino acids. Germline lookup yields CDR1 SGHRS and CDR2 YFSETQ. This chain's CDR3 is CASSLAGYYGYTF. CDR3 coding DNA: TGCGCCAGCAGCTTGGCAGGTTACTATGGCTACACCTTC.

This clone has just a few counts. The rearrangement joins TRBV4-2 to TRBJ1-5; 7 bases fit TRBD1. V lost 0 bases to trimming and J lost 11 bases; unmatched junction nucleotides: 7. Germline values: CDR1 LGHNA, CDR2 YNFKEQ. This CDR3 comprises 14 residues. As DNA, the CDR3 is TGTGCCAGCAGCCAAGAACAGGGGCCCTTGGCCCAGCATTTT. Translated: CASSQEQGPLAQHF.

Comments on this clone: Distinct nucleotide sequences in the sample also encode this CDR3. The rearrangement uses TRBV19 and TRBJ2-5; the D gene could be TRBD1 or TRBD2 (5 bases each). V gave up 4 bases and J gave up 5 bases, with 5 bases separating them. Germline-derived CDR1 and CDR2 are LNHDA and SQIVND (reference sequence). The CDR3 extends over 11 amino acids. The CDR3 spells CASSRGETQYF. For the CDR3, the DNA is TGTGCCAGTAGTAGGGGGGAGACCCAGTACTTC.

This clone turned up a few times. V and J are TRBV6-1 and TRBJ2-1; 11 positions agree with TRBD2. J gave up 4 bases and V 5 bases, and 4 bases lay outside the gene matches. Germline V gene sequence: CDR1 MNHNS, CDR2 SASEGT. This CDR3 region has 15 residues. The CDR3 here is CASSPSGGTYNEQFF. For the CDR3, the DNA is TGTGCCAGCAGTCCTAGCGGGGGGACTTACAATGAGCAGTTCTTC.

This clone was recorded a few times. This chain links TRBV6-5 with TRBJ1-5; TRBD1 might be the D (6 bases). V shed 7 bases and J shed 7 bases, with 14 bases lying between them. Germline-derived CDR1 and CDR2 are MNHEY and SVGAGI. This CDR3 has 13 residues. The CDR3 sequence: CASNYLQGQPQHF. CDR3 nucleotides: TGTGCCAGCAACTATCTACAGGGCCAGCCCCAGCATTTT.

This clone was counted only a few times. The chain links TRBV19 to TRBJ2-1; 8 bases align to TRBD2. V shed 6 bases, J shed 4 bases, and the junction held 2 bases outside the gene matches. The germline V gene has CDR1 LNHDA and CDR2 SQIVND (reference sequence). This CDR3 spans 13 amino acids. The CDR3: CASRLAAYNEQFF. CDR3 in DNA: TGTGCCAGTAGACTAGCGGCTTACAATGAGCAGTTCTTC. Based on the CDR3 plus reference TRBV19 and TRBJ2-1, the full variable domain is DGGITQSPKYLFRKEGQNVTLSCEQNLNHDAMYWYRQDPGQGLRLIYYSQIVNDFQKGDIAEGYSVSREKKESFPLTVTSAQKNPTAFYLCASRLAAYNEQFFGPGTRLTVL.

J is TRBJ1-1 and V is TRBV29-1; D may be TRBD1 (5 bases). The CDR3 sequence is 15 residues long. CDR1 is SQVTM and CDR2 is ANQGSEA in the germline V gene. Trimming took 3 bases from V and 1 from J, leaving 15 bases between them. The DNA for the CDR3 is TGCAGCGTTGAGGGAGTTACGGGGGAGAACACTGAAGCTTTCTTT. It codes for CSVEGVTGENTEAFF.

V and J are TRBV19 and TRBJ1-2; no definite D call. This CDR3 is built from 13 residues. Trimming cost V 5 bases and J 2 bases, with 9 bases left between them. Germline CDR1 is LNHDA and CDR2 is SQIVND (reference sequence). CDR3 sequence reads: CASSEYGNYGYTF. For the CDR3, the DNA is TGTGCCAGTAGTGAATACGGAAACTATGGCTACACCTTC. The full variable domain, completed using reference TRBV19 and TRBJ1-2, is DGGITQSPKYLFRKEGQNVTLSCEQNLNHDAMYWYRQDPGQGLRLIYYSQIVNDFQKGDIAEGYSVSREKKESFPLTVTSAQKNPTAFYLCASSEYGNYGYTFGSGTRLTVV.

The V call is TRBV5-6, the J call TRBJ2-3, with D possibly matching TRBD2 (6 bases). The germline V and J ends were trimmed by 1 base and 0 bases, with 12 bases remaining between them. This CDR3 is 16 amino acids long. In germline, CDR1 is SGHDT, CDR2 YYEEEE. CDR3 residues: CASSLRVAASTDTQYF. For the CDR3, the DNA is TGTGCCAGCAGCTTGAGAGTAGCGGCGAGCACAGATACGCAGTATTTT.

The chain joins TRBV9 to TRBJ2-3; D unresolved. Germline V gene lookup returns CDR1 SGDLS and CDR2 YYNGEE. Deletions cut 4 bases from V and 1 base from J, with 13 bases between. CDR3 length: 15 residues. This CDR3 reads CASSSQRTGTDTQYF. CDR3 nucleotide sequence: TGTGCCAGCAGCAGCCAACGTACAGGCACAGATACGCAGTATTTT.

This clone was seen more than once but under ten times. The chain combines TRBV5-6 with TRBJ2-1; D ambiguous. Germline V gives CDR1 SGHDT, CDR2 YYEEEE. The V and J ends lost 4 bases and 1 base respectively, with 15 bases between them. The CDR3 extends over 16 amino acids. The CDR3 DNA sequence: TGTGCCAGCAGCCAACCCCCAGGATCTTCCTACAATGAGCAGTTCTTC. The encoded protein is CASSQPPGSSYNEQFF.

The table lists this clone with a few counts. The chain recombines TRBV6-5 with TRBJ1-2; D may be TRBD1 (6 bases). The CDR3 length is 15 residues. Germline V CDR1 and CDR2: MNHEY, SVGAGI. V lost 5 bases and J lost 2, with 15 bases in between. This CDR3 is CASSTGRGQNYGYTF. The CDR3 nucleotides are TGTGCCAGCAGTACGGGGAGAGGACAGAACTATGGCTACACCTTC.

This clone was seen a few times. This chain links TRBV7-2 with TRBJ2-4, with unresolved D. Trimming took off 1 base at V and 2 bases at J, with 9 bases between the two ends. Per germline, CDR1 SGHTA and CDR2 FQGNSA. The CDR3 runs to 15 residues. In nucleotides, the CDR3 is TGTGCCAGCAGCTTAGACGTGGGGACCAAAAACATTCAGTACTTC. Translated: CASSLDVGTKNIQYF.

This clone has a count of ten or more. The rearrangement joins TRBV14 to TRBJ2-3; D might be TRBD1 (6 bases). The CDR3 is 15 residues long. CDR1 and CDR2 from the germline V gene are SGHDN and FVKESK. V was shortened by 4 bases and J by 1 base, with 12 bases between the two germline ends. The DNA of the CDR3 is TGTGCCAGCAGCCGGATGGGGGCCCGCACAGATACGCAGTATTTT. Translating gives CASSRMGARTDTQYF.

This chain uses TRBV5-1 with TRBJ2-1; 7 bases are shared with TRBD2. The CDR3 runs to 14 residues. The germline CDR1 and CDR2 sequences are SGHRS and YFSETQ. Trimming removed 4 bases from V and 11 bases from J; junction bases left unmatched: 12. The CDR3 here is CASSRTGEGLKQFF. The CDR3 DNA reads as TGCGCCAGCAGCCGTACCGGGGAGGGACTCAAGCAGTTCTTC.

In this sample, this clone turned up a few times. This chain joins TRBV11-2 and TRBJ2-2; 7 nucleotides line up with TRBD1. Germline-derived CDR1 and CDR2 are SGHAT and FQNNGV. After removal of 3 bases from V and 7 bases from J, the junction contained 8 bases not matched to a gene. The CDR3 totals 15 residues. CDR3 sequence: CASSFWTGLGGELFF. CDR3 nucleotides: TGTGCCAGCAGCTTTTGGACAGGCCTGGGCGGGGAGCTGTTTTTT.

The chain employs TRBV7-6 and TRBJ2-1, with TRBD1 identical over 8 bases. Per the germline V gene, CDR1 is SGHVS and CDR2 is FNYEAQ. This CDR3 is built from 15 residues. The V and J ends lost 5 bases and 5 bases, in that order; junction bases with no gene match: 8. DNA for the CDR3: TGTGCCAGCAGCAAATGGCAGGGGGCGGACAATGAGCAGTTCTTC. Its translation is CASSKWQGADNEQFF.

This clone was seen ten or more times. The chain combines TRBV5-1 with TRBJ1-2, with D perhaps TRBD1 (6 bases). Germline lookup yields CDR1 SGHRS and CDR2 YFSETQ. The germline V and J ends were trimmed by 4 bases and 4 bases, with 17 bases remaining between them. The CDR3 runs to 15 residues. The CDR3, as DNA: TGCGCCAGCAGCGAGACAGGCCTTCGGAGCTATGGCTACACCTTC. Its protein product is CASSETGLRSYGYTF. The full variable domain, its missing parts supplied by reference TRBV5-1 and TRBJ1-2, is KAGVTQTPRYLIKTRGQQVTLSCSPISGHRSVSWYQQTPGQGLQFLFEYFSETQRNKGNFPGRFSGRQFSNSRSEMNVSTLELGDSALYLCASSETGLRSYGYTFGSGTRLTVV.

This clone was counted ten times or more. The CDR3 bases are TGCGCCAGCAGCCAAGAAGGGACAGCCGTCGAGACCCAGTACTTC. Translated, it gives CASSQEGTAVETQYF. The V call is TRBV4-1, the J call TRBJ2-5; 7 bases fit TRBD1. The J segment lost 5 bases and the V segment lost 0 bases, leaving 6 bases of the junction unmatched. Germline values: CDR1 MGHRA, CDR2 YSYEKL. This CDR3 is 15 amino acids long.

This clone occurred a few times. CDR3 sequence (DNA): TGTGCCAGCAGAAAAACGACAGGGACCTATGGCTACACCTTC. Residues: CASRKTTGTYGYTF. The rearrangement links TRBV28 to TRBJ1-2, with 7 bases lining up with TRBD1. V lost 6 bases, J lost 4 bases, and 8 bases stayed unmatched. This CDR3 is 14 amino acids long. CDR1 MDHEN and CDR2 SYDVKM come from the germline V gene.